These T cell receptor beta chains were read from a single sample in a study of blood T cell repertoires in COVID-19. Assay used: immunoSEQ multiplex PCR; TCRdb lists only in-frame clones, some missing. The table shows around 200,000 clones, with approximately 85% occurring only once. The sample comprised peripheral blood. The receptor source for this set is a human donor with active or convalescent COVID-19. The donor label of this sample is uncertain. CDR3s include the opening cysteine and the closing phenylalanine or tryptophan. Fields, in order: J gene, CDR3 length, clone size, V gene, D gene, CDR3 protein, CDR3 DNA. The D gene is left open where the match is weak. Rows give clone size only sometimes, using once, few, many, or a class for an expanded clone.

TRBJ1-2 13 - TRBV5-4 - CASHDEANYGYTF TGTGCCAGCCATGACGAGGCTAACTATGGCTACACCTTC
TRBJ2-3 16 once TRBV24-1 TRBD2 CATSDESGREEDTQYF TGTGCCACCAGTGATGAGAGCGGGAGGGAGGAAGATACGCAGTATTTT
TRBJ1-2 16 - TRBV24-1 TRBD1 CATSEGQSIEVYGYTF TGTGCCACCAGTGAGGGACAGAGTATCGAAGTCTATGGCTACACCTTC
TRBJ2-2 15 - TRBV5-1 - CASRAMTVNTGELFF TGCGCCAGCAGGGCGATGACAGTGAACACCGGGGAGCTGTTTTTT
TRBJ2-7 13 few TRBV15 TRBD1 CATGQGDGYEQYF TGTGCCACTGGACAGGGAGATGGGTACGAGCAGTACTTC
TRBJ2-1 13 - TRBV6-5 TRBD2 CASRAGTYNEQFF TGTGCCAGCAGAGCGGGGACCTACAATGAGCAGTTCTTC
TRBJ1-6 14 - TRBV18 - CASSLTARDSPLHF TGTGCCAGCTCACTTACTGCTCGGGATTCACCCCTCCACTTT
TRBJ2-3 17 - TRBV6-6 - CASSGSWGLTLADTQYF TGTGCCAGCAGTGGATCCTGGGGACTCACCCTGGCAGATACGCAGTATTTT
TRBJ2-1 16 - TRBV10-3 - CAISLRGQASYNEQFF TGTGCCATCAGTTTGCGGGGGCAGGCCAGCTACAATGAGCAGTTCTTC
TRBJ2-2 16 few TRBV3-1/TRBV3-2 TRBD2 CASSPGDYANTGELFF TGTGCCAGCAGCCCCGGGGACTATGCGAACACCGGGGAGCTGTTTTTT
TRBJ2-7 13 - TRBV12-3/TRBV12-4 - CASSPVRTYEQYF TGTGCCAGCAGCCCAGTCCGGACTTACGAGCAGTACTTC
TRBJ2-1 16 once TRBV7-3 - CASSRSREMANNEQFF TGTGCCAGCAGCCGCTCGAGGGAAATGGCCAACAATGAGCAGTTCTTC
TRBJ2-7 12 - TRBV18 - CASSAGLYEQYF TGTGCCAGCTCAGCCGGACTTTACGAGCAGTACTTC
TRBJ1-6 14 - TRBV7-9 TRBD1 CASTLGQGESPLHF TGTGCCAGCACTCTTGGACAGGGGGAATCACCCCTCCACTTT
TRBJ1-1 14 - TRBV10-3 TRBD1 CAISVGTGSTEAFF TGTGCCATCAGTGTCGGGACAGGGTCCACTGAAGCTTTCTTT
TRBJ1-6 15 - TRBV30 TRBD1 CAWTKVTGGLSPLHF TGTGCCTGGACCAAAGTGACAGGGGGGCTTTCACCCCTCCACTTT
TRBJ2-7 15 - TRBV4-1 - CASSQEVPGVYEQYF TGCGCCAGCAGCCAAGAAGTCCCAGGGGTATACGAGCAGTACTTC
TRBJ2-2 16 once TRBV13 - CASSLRASSYTGELFF TGTGCCAGCAGCTTAAGAGCCTCCTCTTACACCGGGGAGCTGTTTTTT
TRBJ1-3 16 - TRBV7-2 - CASSLRLPGGGNTIYF TGTGCCAGCAGCCTTAGACTTCCGGGTGGTGGAAACACCATATATTTT
TRBJ2-3 13 - TRBV30 TRBD2 CAWTTSGGRTQYF TGTGCCTGGACGACTAGCGGGGGTCGTACGCAGTATTTT
TRBJ2-1 13 - TRBV14 TRBD1 CASSQETGGEQFF TGTGCCAGCAGCCAGGAGACAGGGGGCGAGCAGTTCTTC
TRBJ1-6 15 - TRBV7-2 - CASSEVGHYNSPLHF TGTGCCAGCAGCGAGGTGGGACACTATAATTCACCCCTCCACTTT
TRBJ2-7 18 - TRBV6-4 TRBD2 CASSGGLAGPLSVYEQYF TGTGCCAGCAGTGGAGGACTAGCGGGGCCTTTATCGGTCTACGAGCAGTACTTC
TRBJ2-7 13 - TRBV27 TRBD2 CASRPSGSYEQYF TGTGCCAGCAGACCTAGCGGCTCCTACGAGCAGTACTTC
TRBJ2-7 21 - TRBV6-2/TRBV6-3 TRBD2 CASSSLGLQGLAGGETYEQYF TGTGCCAGCAGTTCCTTGGGGCTTCAAGGACTAGCGGGAGGCGAAACCTACGAGCAGTACTTC
TRBJ2-5 16 - TRBV28 TRBD1 CASRPYERGRAETQYF TGTGCCAGCAGACCCTATGAGAGGGGGCGGGCAGAGACCCAGTACTTC
TRBJ2-1 17 - TRBV19 - CASSIPQDGGPYNEQFF TGTGCCAGTAGTATACCCCAGGACGGGGGGCCCTACAATGAGCAGTTCTTC
TRBJ1-1 11 - TRBV7-9 - CASWRYTEAFF TGTGCCAGCTGGCGGTACACTGAAGCTTTCTTT